A single sample gave rise to the 16 T cell receptor beta chains below, sequenced in a study of blood T cell repertoires in COVID-19. TCRdb's table, derived via immunoSEQ multiplex PCR, lists solely in-frame clones and lacks some. The sample has about 190,000 clones; 90% are singletons. Sequencing was carried out using peripheral blood. These receptors originate from a man aged 45-65 years with acute or convalescent COVID-19.

Comment on this clone: One end of the junction fails to match germline, which may point to a read error. This sequence joins TRBV7-7 and TRBJ2-5; 8 bases align to TRBD1. CDR3 length equals 13 residues. Germline-derived CDR1 and CDR2 are SSHAT and FNYEAQ (reference sequence). As DNA, the CDR3 is TGTGCTAGCAGGATGACAGGGGAAGAGACCCAGTACTTC. Translating gives CASRMTGEETQYF.

The chain uses TRBV27 and TRBJ1-5, with unresolved D. Germline V gene lookup returns CDR1 MNHEY and CDR2 SMNVEV (reference sequence). The CDR3 has 14 amino acids. The V end lost 1 base, the J end lost 7 bases, and 11 bases lay between the germline ends. CDR3 region: CASSLLGRGQPQHF. In DNA, the CDR3 is TGTGCCAGCAGTTTATTAGGGCGCGGGCAGCCCCAGCATTTT.

The chain carries TRBV30 and TRBJ2-7; a weak D match, TRBD2 (6 bases). Per the germline V gene, CDR1 is GTSNPN and CDR2 is SVGIG (reference sequence). Between the trimmed V and J ends, which lost 4 bases and 6 bases, there was a span of 10 bases. The CDR3 consists of 11 residues. The CDR3 coding sequence is TGTGCCTGGAATGGGGGGACCGAGCAGTACTTC. It yields the protein CAWNGGTEQYF.

The chain couples TRBV19 to TRBJ2-3, with D tentatively TRBD1 (5 bases). CDR1 is LNHDA, CDR2 SQIVND, per germline (reference sequence). CDR3 length equals 17 residues. V lost 3 bases and J lost 5, with 21 bases in between. CDR3 in amino acids: CASSISLGQGRRDTQYF. The CDR3 nucleotides are TGTGCCAGTAGTATTTCCCTGGGGCAGGGTCGCCGAGATACGCAGTATTTT.

This chain links TRBV6-1 with TRBJ1-5; unclear D gene. The CDR3 consists of 12 residues. V lost 8 bases and J lost 4, with 9 bases in between. CDR1 and CDR2 (germline): MNHNS, SASEGT. The CDR3 nucleotides are TGTGCCAGCGCGGCGGGGAATCAGCCCCAGCATTTT. Translation gives CASAAGNQPQHF.

The chain couples TRBV10-1 to TRBJ2-3; 7 nucleotides match TRBD1. CDR3 length equals 15 residues. Germline V gene data show CDR1 as WNHNN and CDR2 as SYGVQD (reference sequence). Losses at the gene ends were 3 bases for V and 4 bases for J; bases not matched to a gene: 7. CDR3 residues: CASSDQPQGADTQYF. CDR3 coding DNA: TGCGCCAGCAGTGACCAGCCCCAGGGGGCAGATACGCAGTATTTT.

The rearrangement joins TRBV28 to TRBJ1-6; possibly TRBD1 for D (6 bases). The V and J ends lost 6 bases and 10 bases respectively, with 19 bases between them. The CDR3 is 15 amino acids. Germline CDR1 MDHEN, CDR2 SYDVKM. The CDR3 here is CASSLVGALQSPLHF. CDR3 coding DNA: TGTGCCAGCAGCCTTGTGGGGGCCCTACAATCACCCCTCCACTTT.

The rearrangement joins TRBV11-2 to TRBJ2-2, with a tentative D call TRBD2 (6 bases). In germline, CDR1 is SGHAT, CDR2 FQNNGV. The CDR3 length is 13 residues. The V end was cut by 8 bases, the J end by 5 bases, with 12 bases between. CDR3 residues: CASGLAGTGELFF. The CDR3 DNA is TGTGCCAGCGGGCTGGCGGGGACCGGGGAGCTGTTTTTT.

The gene calls are TRBV19 and TRBJ1-5; tentative D call: TRBD1 (6 bases). CDR1 and CDR2 from the germline V gene are LNHDA and SQIVND (reference sequence). The CDR3 runs to 15 residues. V lost 4 bases to trimming and J lost 0 bases, with 10 bases between them. The CDR3 spells CASSKRGNSNQPQHF. Here the CDR3 DNA reads TGTGCCAGTAGTAAGAGGGGGAATAGCAATCAGCCCCAGCATTTT.

This chain uses TRBV9 with TRBJ2-7, with 10 nucleotides matching TRBD2. The ends lost 5 bases at V and 3 bases at J; junction bases unmatched: 8. Germline CDR1 SGDLS, CDR2 YYNGEE. The CDR3 is made up of 15 amino acids. The CDR3 spells CASSPSGRAFYEQYF. Written as DNA, the CDR3 is TGTGCCAGCAGTCCCAGCGGGAGGGCCTTCTACGAGCAGTACTTC.

This sequence joins TRBV3-1 (or the pseudogene TRBV3-2) and TRBJ1-2; D remains ambiguous. The germline gives CDR1 LGHDT, CDR2 YNNKEL (reference sequence). The CDR3 runs to 13 residues. With 1 base removed from V and 4 bases from J, the gap between germline ends came to 7 bases. The CDR3 protein is CASSQGGTYGYTF. The CDR3 bases are TGTGCCAGCAGCCAAGGAGGAACCTATGGCTACACCTTC.

This chain connects TRBV5-4 to TRBJ1-1; D possibly corresponds to TRBD1 (6 bases). The V and J ends lost 5 bases and 5 bases respectively, with 19 bases between them. Germline assignment: CDR1 SGHNT and CDR2 YYREEE (reference sequence). The length of the CDR3 is 15 residues. CDR3 residues: CASSRPGVQVTEAFF. In DNA, the CDR3 is TGTGCCAGCAGTCGACCAGGGGTACAGGTGACTGAAGCTTTCTTT. The whole variable domain, remainder taken from reference TRBV5-4 and TRBJ1-1, is ETGVTQSPTHLIKTRGQQVTLRCSSQSGHNTVSWYQQALGQGPQFIFQYYREEENGRGNFPPRFSGLQFPNYSSELNVNALELDDSALYLCASSRPGVQVTEAFFGQGTRLTVV.

The gene calls are TRBV19 and TRBJ1-5; D might be TRBD1 (6 bases). The CDR3 is 14 residues long. Between the trimmed V and J ends, which lost 3 bases and 4 bases, there was a span of 10 bases. From germline, CDR1 is LNHDA and CDR2 SQIVND (reference sequence). The CDR3 region has the DNA TGTGCCAGTAGTATCGGGACACCGAATCAGCCCCAGCATTTT. Amino acids: CASSIGTPNQPQHF.

The rearrangement joins TRBV9 to TRBJ1-1; 7 positions agree with TRBD1. The CDR3 extends over 14 amino acids. J lost 6 bases, V lost 0 bases, and 5 bases had no gene match. CDR1 SGDLS and CDR2 YYNGEE come from the germline V gene. The CDR3 is CASSVGGTASEAFF. The CDR3 bases are TGTGCCAGCAGCGTAGGGGGGACAGCATCTGAAGCTTTCTTT. Full variable domain (remainder filled in from reference TRBV9 and TRBJ1-1): DSGVTQTPKHLITATGQRVTLRCSPRSGDLSVYWYQQSLDQGLQFLIQYYNGEERAKGNILERFSAQQFPDLHSELNLSSLELGDSALYFCASSVGGTASEAFFGQGTRLTVV.

The rearrangement joins TRBV7-9 to TRBJ1-4; D remains ambiguous. Looked up from germline, CDR1 is SEHNR and CDR2 is FQNEAQ (reference sequence). The CDR3 length is 13 residues. V was trimmed by 4 bases and J by 8 bases, leaving 11 bases between them. For the CDR3, the DNA is TGTGCCAGCAGCTCGTCCGGGAGGGAAAAACTGTTTTTT. Its protein is CASSSSGREKLFF.

Here the CDR3 DNA reads TGTGCCAGCGACACCGCCGGCTCTGGGGCCAACGTCCTGACTTTC. The encoded protein is CASDTAGSGANVLTF. The V call is TRBV28, the J call TRBJ2-6; D gene uncertain. Looked up from germline, CDR1 is MDHEN and CDR2 is SYDVKM. V was trimmed by 8 bases and J by 0 bases, leaving 11 bases between them. The CDR3 consists of 15 residues.